This entry lists 32 T cell receptor beta chains sequenced from one sample in a study of shared clonotypes between healthy human individuals. Produced via immunoSEQ multiplex PCR; TCRdb's table is partial and in-frame only. The sample holds about 1.1 million clones; 60% to 80% are singletons and the top ten take almost 0.9%. Sequenced sample: memory CD4+ T cells from PBMCs. Subset specified: CD45RA-negative fraction. The source is a man between 18 and 35 years old in good health. Some clones in this sample may be carry-over from other donors' samples.

This clone was observed once. The chain is built from TRBV4-1 and TRBJ1-6; the D is unclear. V shed 3 bases and J shed 7 bases, with 16 bases lying between them. The V gene's germline CDR1 is MGHRA and CDR2 YSYEKL. CDR3 size: 16 residues. CDR3 in DNA: TGCGCCAGCAGCCACATACTCCGGATACGGAATTCACCCCTCCACTTT. Protein: CASSHILRIRNSPLHF.

CDR3 loop: CASEPGNPWDYPRNEQFF. For the CDR3, the DNA is TGTGCCAGCGAGCCAGGTAACCCCTGGGACTACCCTCGGAATGAGCAGTTCTTC. V gene TRBV28 combines with J gene TRBJ2-1; 7 bases agree with TRBD2. The germline gives CDR1 MDHEN, CDR2 SYDVKM. This CDR3 region has 18 residues. V lost 8 bases to trimming and J lost 7 bases; unmatched junction nucleotides: 23.

The chain carries TRBV6-5 and TRBJ1-1, with D possibly TRBD1 on 6 matching bases. V dropped 6 bases and J dropped 4 bases, with 18 bases sitting between them. Per germline, CDR1 MNHEY and CDR2 SVGAGI. CDR3 length: 15 residues. The DNA of the CDR3 is TGTGCCAGCAGACCCACCATGGACAGTACCACTGAAGCTTTCTTT. Translating gives CASRPTMDSTTEAFF.

The V call is TRBV15, the J call TRBJ2-7; a weak D match, TRBD2 (6 bases). Per the germline V gene, CDR1 is LNHNV and CDR2 is YYDKDF (reference sequence). V lost 0 bases and J lost 1, with 25 bases in between. This CDR3 has 20 residues. CDR3 DNA sequence: TGTGCCACCAGCAGAGATGACGTCTGGGGAGGCGGTGGAGTATCCTACGAGCAGTACTTC. It encodes CATSRDDVWGGGGVSYEQYF.

V gene TRBV13 combines with J gene TRBJ1-1; D is possibly TRBD1 (6 bases). Trimming pared 5 bases from V and 1 base from J, leaving 8 bases between. The CDR3 runs to 13 residues. Per the germline V gene, CDR1 is PRHDT and CDR2 is FYEKMQ (reference sequence). Here the CDR3 reads CASSLDRNTEAFF. The DNA of the CDR3 is TGTGCCAGCAGCCTGGACAGGAACACTGAAGCTTTCTTT.

The chain couples TRBV18 to TRBJ2-2; D may correspond to TRBD1 or TRBD2 (5 bases each). This CDR3 has 14 amino acids. Per the germline V gene, CDR1 is KGHSH and CDR2 is LQKENI. Trimming removed 0 bases from V and 4 bases from J, with 6 bases in between. The CDR3 reads CASSPPGVTGELFF. The CDR3 nucleotides read TGTGCCAGCTCACCACCGGGGGTCACCGGGGAGCTGTTTTTT.

V usage is TRBV7-2 and J usage is TRBJ1-4; 7 bases map to TRBD1. The V gene's germline CDR1 is SGHTA and CDR2 FQGNSA. V shed 5 bases and J 14 bases; nucleotides not matched to a gene: 8. The CDR3 totals 12 residues. The CDR3 loop reads CASSPRQGRLFF. The CDR3 region has the DNA TGTGCCAGCAGCCCACGACAGGGAAGGCTGTTTTTT.

The chain is built from TRBV6-6 and TRBJ1-2, with 9 bases lining up with TRBD1. CDR3 length: 14 amino acids. Trimming removed 6 bases from V and 9 bases from J; junction bases left unmatched: 11. In germline, CDR1 is MNHNY, CDR2 SVGAGI (reference sequence). CDR3 in DNA: TGTGCCAGCAGGAAAAACCGGGACAGGGCTCGCTACACCTTC. Its protein is CASRKNRDRARYTF.

Of note for this clone: A read error may explain this, as a much larger clone is one base away. The sample holds other DNA sequences that translate to the same CDR3. The chain employs TRBV30 and TRBJ2-7; 7 bases are a match to TRBD2. The V gene end was trimmed by 7 bases and the J gene end by 0 bases; junction bases not matched to a gene: 6. In germline, CDR1 is GTSNPN, CDR2 SVGIG (reference sequence). The CDR3 is made up of 13 amino acids. In DNA, the CDR3 is TGTGCCTCCCGACTAGCAGGCTCCTACGAGCAGTACTTC. This translates into CASRLAGSYEQYF.

The rearrangement links TRBV5-8 to TRBJ2-3; 7 bases map to TRBD1. The CDR3 totals 14 residues. CDR1 is SGHTS, CDR2 YDEGEE, per germline. V was clipped by 2 bases and J by 4 bases; unmatched bases: 4. The CDR3 DNA sequence: TGTGCCAGCAGCTTTGACAGGGCCGCAGATACGCAGTATTTT. Its translation: CASSFDRAADTQYF.

The V and J genes are TRBV7-6 and TRBJ2-7; D ambiguous. The V end lost 4 bases, the J end lost 3 bases, and 13 bases lay between the germline ends. Germline V gives CDR1 SGHVS, CDR2 FNYEAQ. The CDR3 runs to 14 residues. The CDR3: CASSWARPRYEQYF. CDR3 DNA: TGTGCCAGCAGCTGGGCACGACCGCGCTACGAGCAGTACTTC.

The chain links TRBV2 to TRBJ2-1; D is unresolved. Per the germline V gene, CDR1 is SNHLY and CDR2 is FYNNEI. The CDR3 sequence is 14 residues long. Trimming took off 6 bases at V and 4 bases at J, with 13 bases between the two ends. The CDR3 spells CASSQSVLYNEQFF. The CDR3 coding sequence is TGTGCCAGCAGCCAAAGTGTCCTTTACAATGAGCAGTTCTTC.

Comment on this clone: A much bigger clone sits one base away, suggesting this may be a read error. The chain links TRBV28 to TRBJ2-7; D is unclear. The CDR3 covers 14 residues. Germline V lookup: CDR1 MDHEN, CDR2 SYDVKM. V lost 2 bases to trimming and J lost 6 bases, with 14 bases between them. This CDR3 is CASSLMEFYSEQYF. The CDR3 nucleotides read TGTGCCAGCAGTTTAATGGAGTTTTACAGCGAGCAGTACTTC. Full variable domain (rest looked up from reference TRBV28 and TRBJ2-7): DVKVTQSSRYLVKRTGEKVFLECVQDMDHENMFWYRQDPGLGLRLIYFSYDVKMKEKGDIPEGYSVSREKKERFSLILESASTNQTSMYLCASSLMEFYSEQYFGPGTRLTVT.

V and J are TRBV5-1 and TRBJ2-7; 9 bases line up with TRBD1. The CDR3 has 15 amino acids. V lost 4 bases, J lost 3 bases, and 8 bases stayed unmatched. CDR1 and CDR2 (germline): SGHRS, YFSETQ. CDR3 sequence: CASSIIQGAYYEQYF. Here the CDR3 DNA reads TGCGCCAGCAGCATCATACAGGGGGCTTACTACGAGCAGTACTTC.

This clone was seen a few times. V usage is TRBV5-4 and J usage is TRBJ1-2, with D perhaps matching TRBD1 (6 bases). The CDR3 consists of 16 residues. The V end was cut by 4 bases, the J end by 3 bases, with 19 bases between. Germline V gene sequence: CDR1 SGHNT, CDR2 YYREEE (reference sequence). This CDR3 reads CASSAPGQWSDYGYTF. The CDR3, as DNA: TGTGCCAGCAGCGCCCCAGGACAGTGGAGTGACTATGGCTACACCTTC.

The J gene is TRBJ2-5, the V gene TRBV9, with D maybe TRBD2 (6 bases). This CDR3 is built from 15 residues. Trimming removed 0 bases from V and 5 bases from J, with 14 bases in between. CDR1 and CDR2 (germline): SGDLS, YYNGEE. CDR3 sequence: CASSVAPGRLETQYF. Written as DNA, the CDR3 is TGTGCCAGCAGCGTAGCCCCCGGGAGATTGGAGACCCAGTACTTC.

In this sample, this clone turned up a few times. The chain uses TRBV9 and TRBJ1-1; the D gene is possibly TRBD1 (5 bases). CDR1 and CDR2 from the germline V gene are SGDLS and YYNGEE. Trimming cost V 4 bases and J 3 bases, with 16 bases left between them. This CDR3 contains 15 residues. The CDR3 sequence: CASSQRGNADTEAFF. The DNA for the CDR3 is TGTGCCAGCAGCCAGAGGGGAAACGCGGACACTGAAGCTTTCTTT.

The chain combines TRBV19 with TRBJ2-7; D may be TRBD1 (7 bases). The CDR3 covers 14 residues. In germline, CDR1 is LNHDA, CDR2 SQIVND (reference sequence). The ends were cut back, 6 bases at V and 0 bases at J, with 12 bases in the middle. CDR3 nucleotides: TGTGCCAGTAGGGGGGGACAGCACTCCTACGAGCAGTACTTC. It yields the protein CASRGGQHSYEQYF.

V gene TRBV18 combines with J gene TRBJ1-5; TRBD1 aligns across 12 bases. The germline gives CDR1 KGHSH, CDR2 LQKENI. J gave up 2 bases and V 2 bases, and 4 bases lay outside the gene matches. This CDR3 is 17 amino acids long. The CDR3 spells CASSPRGQGAGNQPQHF. CDR3 DNA sequence: TGTGCCAGCTCACCAAGGGGACAGGGGGCTGGCAATCAGCCCCAGCATTTT. Together with reference TRBV18 and TRBJ1-5, the CDR3 gives the full variable domain: NAGVMQNPRHLVRRRGQEARLRCSPMKGHSHVYWYRQLPEEGLKFMVYLQKENIIDESGMPKERFSAEFPKEGPSILRIQQVVRGDSAAYFCASSPRGQGAGNQPQHFGDGTRLSIL.

The genes are TRBV28 and TRBJ1-2; D is unresolved. From germline, CDR1 is MDHEN and CDR2 SYDVKM. The CDR3 consists of 12 residues. With 5 bases removed from V and 3 bases from J, the gap between germline ends came to 7 bases. The CDR3 nucleotides read TGTGCCAGCAGTCGCCTAGACTATGGCTACACCTTC. Translating it yields CASSRLDYGYTF.

This clone was picked up one time. The rearrangement uses TRBV10-3 and TRBJ1-1, with 9 bases aligning to TRBD1. The ends lost 6 bases at V and 1 base at J; junction bases unmatched: 6. The CDR3 runs 15 residues. Germline CDR1 is ENHRY and CDR2 is SYGVKD. CDR3 sequence: CAIRGQGWENTEAFF. CDR3 nucleotides: TGTGCCATCAGGGGACAGGGTTGGGAGAACACTGAAGCTTTCTTT.

The table lists this clone with a few counts. V gene TRBV4-3 combines with J gene TRBJ1-1; D unclear. The V and J ends lost 1 base and 1 base respectively, with 7 bases between them. Germline-derived CDR1 and CDR2 are LGHNA and YSLEER. This CDR3 has 14 residues. The CDR3 nucleotides are TGCGCCAGCAGCCAAGTAGCGCAGAACACTGAAGCTTTCTTT. This gives the protein CASSQVAQNTEAFF.

The table lists this clone with many counts. The chain combines TRBV11-1 with TRBJ2-1; D ambiguous. V gave up 2 bases and J gave up 5 bases, with 13 bases separating them. Germline V gene sequence: CDR1 SGHAT, CDR2 FQDESV (reference sequence). This CDR3 comprises 15 residues. As DNA, the CDR3 is TGTGCCAGCAGCTTAAGGGCGGTAGGCCACAATGAGCAGTTCTTC. Residues: CASSLRAVGHNEQFF.

The chain is built from TRBV7-2 and TRBJ2-5, with D tentatively TRBD1 or TRBD2 (6 bases each). The CDR3 length is 16 residues. Trimming left V 5 bases short and J 5 bases short, with 21 bases between. Germline loops: CDR1 SGHTA, CDR2 FQGNSA. CDR3 protein: CASSKGGLVGAETQYF. The CDR3 bases are TGTGCCAGCAGCAAAGGGGGGCTAGTGGGTGCGGAGACCCAGTACTTC.

On this clone itself: One junction end disagrees with the germline gene, perhaps due to a read error. This sequence joins TRBV7-9 and TRBJ2-1; no clear D. The V gene's germline CDR1 is SEHNR and CDR2 FQNEAQ (reference sequence). The CDR3 is 15 residues long. CDR3 in amino acids: CASSLSRSSYNEQLF. The CDR3 DNA sequence: TGTGCCAGCAGCTTATCTCGGAGCTCCTACAATGAGCAGCTCTTC.

Remarks on this clone: The CDR3 end shows no conserved phenylalanine or tryptophan, and so a read error is likely. The limits of the CDR3 on the DNA are not certain, so only TCRdb's listed CDR3 is given. The CDR3 spells CASRSLRTG. V and J are TRBV12-2 and TRBJ2-7; the table's D call, TRBD2, has no DNA check behind it. TRBV12-2 is classified as a pseudogene. Both ends counted, the CDR3 spans 9 residues.

V usage is TRBV21-1 and J usage is TRBJ2-7; the listed D gene, TRBD1, was not tested against the DNA. TRBV21-1 constitutes a pseudogene. The CDR3 is 15 residues long. CDR3 region: CASSKAGPLTGEQYF. In DNA form, the CDR3 reads TGTGCCAGCAGCAAAGCGGGCCCCCTAACCGGCGAGCAGTACTTC.

This clone was seen once. The chain couples TRBV7-8 to TRBJ2-5; D possibly corresponds to TRBD2 (5 bases). The germline V gene encodes CDR1 SGHVS and CDR2 FQNEAQ. The CDR3 has 14 residues. With 3 bases removed from V and 5 bases from J, the gap between germline ends came to 13 bases. This chain's CDR3 is CASSLRSSEETQYF. CDR3 nucleotides: TGTGCCAGCAGCTTGCGAAGTAGCGAGGAGACCCAGTACTTC.

This clone was seen a few times. The chain joins TRBV27 to TRBJ2-3; D is ambiguous. V lost 3 bases and J 8 bases, leaving 15 bases between the germline ends. This CDR3 region has 14 residues. Germline CDR1 reads MNHEY; CDR2 reads SMNVEV (reference sequence). DNA of the CDR3: TGTGCCAGCAGTTTTTACCGGGCAGCTGGTACGCAGTATTTT. This translates into CASSFYRAAGTQYF.

A single count supports this clone. Other DNA sequences in the sample encode the same CDR3. The rearrangement links TRBV5-1 to TRBJ2-5; D not resolved. The CDR3 consists of 13 residues. V shed 1 base and J shed 2 bases, with 6 bases lying between them. Germline CDR1 is SGHRS and CDR2 is YFSETQ. This chain's CDR3 is CASSLSGQETQYF. CDR3 DNA: TGCGCCAGCAGCTTGTCCGGTCAAGAGACCCAGTACTTC.

This clone has just a few counts. The chain is built from TRBV19 and TRBJ1-2, with no clear D. Trimming removed 3 bases at V and 2 bases at J, with 10 bases between. CDR3 size: 14 residues. Germline lookup yields CDR1 LNHDA and CDR2 SQIVND (reference sequence). CDR3 in amino acids: CASSIPPDNYGYTF. In DNA, the CDR3 is TGTGCCAGTAGTATTCCTCCGGACAACTATGGCTACACCTTC. The complete variable domain, with remaining parts taken from reference TRBV19 and TRBJ1-2, reads DGGITQSPKYLFRKEGQNVTLSCEQNLNHDAMYWYRQDPGQGLRLIYYSQIVNDFQKGDIAEGYSVSREKKESFPLTVTSAQKNPTAFYLCASSIPPDNYGYTFGSGTRLTVV.

Notes on this clone: The sample holds other DNA sequences that translate to the same CDR3. The CDR3 DNA reads TGTGCCACCAGCAGAGAGACAGGGAACTACGAGCAGTACTTC. It specifies CATSRETGNYEQYF. The chain employs TRBV15 and TRBJ2-7; 7 bases match TRBD1. V was clipped by 0 bases and J by 3 bases; unmatched bases: 2. The CDR3 length is 14 residues. Germline V CDR1 and CDR2: LNHNV, YYDKDF (reference sequence). Complete variable domain (other parts from reference TRBV15 and TRBJ2-7): DAMVIQNPRYQVTQFGKPVTLSCSQTLNHNVMYWYQQKSSQAPKLLFHYYDKDFNNEADTPDNFQSRRPNTSFCFLDIRSPGLGDTAMYLCATSRETGNYEQYFGPGTRLTVT.